This paragraph covers one TCR beta chain sequence. Its antigen is unidentified. The CDR3 sequence is 17 residues long. Germline CDR1 and CDR2: SGHDN and FVKESK. Deletions cut 0 bases from V and 1 base from J, with 13 bases between. This sample is drawn from a study of vaccination effects on CD4 cells after COVID-19. Some clones are missing from TCRdb's copy, which holds only in-frame ones; the method was immunoSEQ multiplex PCR. The sample consists of 50,000 to 70,000 clones, roughly 80% of them appearing once. Culture lasted about ten days before CD4+ T cell isolation. As their vaccination, participants received two doses of either BNT162b2 or mRNA-1273.

The clonotype comes from a human donor who received a COVID-19 vaccine. The rearrangement joins TRBV14 to TRBJ2-4, with D uncertain. Here the sequenced sample was CD4+ T cells from PBMCs cultured without peptide, taken after COVID-19 vaccination. The CDR3 loop reads CASSQESLWPAKNIQYF. DNA for the CDR3: TGTGCCAGCAGCCAAGAGTCTTTGTGGCCCGCCAAAAACATTCAGTACTTC.